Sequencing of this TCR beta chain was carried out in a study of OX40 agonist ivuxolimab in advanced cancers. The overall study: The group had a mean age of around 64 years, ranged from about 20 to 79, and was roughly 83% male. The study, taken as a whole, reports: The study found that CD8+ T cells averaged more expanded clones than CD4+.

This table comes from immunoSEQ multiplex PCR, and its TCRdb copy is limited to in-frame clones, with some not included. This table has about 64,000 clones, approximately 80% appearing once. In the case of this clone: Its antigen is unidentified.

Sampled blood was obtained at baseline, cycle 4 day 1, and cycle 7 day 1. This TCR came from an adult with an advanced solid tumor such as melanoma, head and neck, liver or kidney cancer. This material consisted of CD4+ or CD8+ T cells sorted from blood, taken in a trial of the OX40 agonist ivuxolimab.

The CDR3 reads CASSLAGGDTQYF. The CDR3, as DNA: TGCGCCAGCAGCTTGGCCGGGGGAGATACGCAGTATTTT. The chain employs TRBV5-1 and TRBJ2-3, with D perhaps matching TRBD2 (6 bases). The germline gives CDR1 SGHRS, CDR2 YFSETQ. The V end lost 0 bases, the J end lost 5 bases, and 7 bases lay between the germline ends. There are 13 residues in the CDR3.